The T cell receptor beta chain described here comes from a study of T-cell memory formation after mild COVID-19 (dated by TCRdb to the early 2020s). In the study overall: TCR sequence clusters from the two donors were largely donor specific. In a couple of donors, T-cell clones that expanded and contracted after mild COVID-19 were tracked by sequencing TCRalpha and TCRbeta repertoires over time. The cohort comprised two young, previously healthy adult volunteers, one female and one male. Broad study findings and their caveats: From day 15 to 85, contracting clones showed balanced CD4/CD8 phenotypes, whereas a second wave of clones that expanded from day 15 to 37 leaned towards CD4+. Contracting CD4+ clones appeared mostly in the CM and EM memory subsets, whereas CD8+ clones were enriched in EMRA. Whether the second-wave clones peaking on day 37 were SARS-CoV-2 specific was not confirmed. Some responding clones were detected in pre-infection memory, which suggested that pre-existing cross-reactive memory T cells had joined the SARS-CoV-2 response. Only two mild cases were covered by the study, and larger cohorts that include severe cases with pre-infection samples were considered necessary.

In regard to this clonotype: The specificity of this receptor is unknown. No qualities accompany the bases; no much larger clone lies one base away.

PBMCs were isolated by Ficoll-Paque density gradient centrifugation. Sequencing was carried out with an Illumina NovaSeq 6000. cDNA libraries for TCRalpha and TCRbeta were prepared by 5'RACE using constant-segment primers, with sample barcodes and unique molecular identifiers added. Trizol reagent was used to extract RNA from every sample. Amplification of the libraries took two PCR steps, and the second step added a second sample barcode plus Illumina TruSeq adapters. Sequencing of libraries was performed on an Illumina NovaSeq with 2 x 150 bp paired-end reads. On the authors' methods: With migec v1.2.7, reads were demultiplexed and then collapsed into UMI-guided consensus sequences. Using mixcr v2.1.11, UMI consensuses were aligned to TRA and TRB V and J templates and then assembled into clonotypes. A clonotype was counted as expanded or contracted only when both edgeR and NoisET called the clonotype significant, with the noise models trained on biological replicates. edgeR calls used a false discovery rate-adjusted p below 0.01 and a log2 fold-change threshold of 1. As an exploratory analysis of dynamics, max-normalized trajectories of the 1000 most abundant clonotypes were examined by PCA with hierarchical clustering. Separately sequenced CD4+ and CD8+ repertoires were used to assign the CD4 or CD8 phenotype of responding clones. TCRdb trimmed public reads at Q25 via fastp, called clones via MiXCR and kept in-frame beta chains. Entries that share a CDR3 protein sequence are merged under the most common genes and DNA. The V and J calls and clone size come from TCRdb's table, not from the authors' own analysis. This sample gives roughly 350,000 distinct CDR3 sequences in total; roughly 13% of them show up just once. 22% of the sample lies in the top ten.

Taken from the germline V gene, the CDR1 and CDR2 loops are MNHEY and SVGAGI. The CDR3 numbers 13 residues from cysteine through phenylalanine. The CDR3 DNA has 39 bases and is translated from base 1. The V and J ends are trimmed by 6 bases and 3 bases, leaving 8 bases between them. The clonotype was recovered from a man between 18 and 35 years old who had mild COVID-19 (a few samples of this study predate the infection). The sample titles of this study are shuffled in the database, so cell type and time point are left out; the donor was told from shared clones. The chain was built from TRBV6-5 and TRBJ2-2; the D gene could be TRBD1 or TRBD2, each one agreeing over 5 bases. Material for sequencing was PBMCs or a T cell subset sorted from them (not recorded which). Here is the DNA: TGTGCCAGCAGGGGGACCTACACCGGGGAGCTGTTTTTT. Its coded protein is CASRGTYTGELFF.